The T cell receptor beta chain described here comes from a study of long-term antiretroviral therapy in people with HIV. The study's findings and limits: ART adherence, viral resistance and therapy changes were not recorded.

On this clone: The antigen is not known.

The length of the CDR3 is 13 residues. The germline V gene has CDR1 SNHLY and CDR2 FYNNEI. V lost 5 bases and J lost 5; bases outside the gene matches: 5. The assay used was immunoSEQ (version v3.0), run at survey level. Produced via immunoSEQ multiplex PCR; TCRdb's table is partial and in-frame only. The profile shows roughly 44,000 clones, nearly 95% of them singletons. The rearrangement joins TRBV2 to TRBJ2-5; the match to TRBD2 covers 7 bases. The clonotype originates from a woman in her forties or fifties with HIV. Sequencing was performed on unsorted PBMCs, taken 3.7 years after starting antiretroviral therapy. For the CDR3, the DNA is TGTGCCAGCAGTTATTTTAGCGGGGAGACCCAGTACTTC. Amino acids: CASSYFSGETQYF.